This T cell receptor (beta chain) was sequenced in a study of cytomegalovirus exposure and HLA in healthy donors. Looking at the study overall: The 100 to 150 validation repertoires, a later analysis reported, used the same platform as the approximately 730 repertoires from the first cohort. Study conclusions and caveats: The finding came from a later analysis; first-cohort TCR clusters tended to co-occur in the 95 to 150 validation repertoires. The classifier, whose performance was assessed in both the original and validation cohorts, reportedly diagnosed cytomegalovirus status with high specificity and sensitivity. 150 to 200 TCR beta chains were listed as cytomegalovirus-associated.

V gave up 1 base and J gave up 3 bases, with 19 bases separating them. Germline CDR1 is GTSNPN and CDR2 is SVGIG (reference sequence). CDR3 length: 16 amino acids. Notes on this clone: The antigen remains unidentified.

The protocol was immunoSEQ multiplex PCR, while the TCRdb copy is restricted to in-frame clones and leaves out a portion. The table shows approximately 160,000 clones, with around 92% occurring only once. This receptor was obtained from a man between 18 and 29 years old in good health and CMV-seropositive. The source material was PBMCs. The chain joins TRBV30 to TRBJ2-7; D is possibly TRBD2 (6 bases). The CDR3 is CAWSGGDGRSDYEQYF. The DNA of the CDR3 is TGTGCCTGGAGTGGGGGGGACGGTCGCTCCGACTACGAGCAGTACTTC. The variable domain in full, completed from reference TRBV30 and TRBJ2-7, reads SQTIHQWPATLVQPVGSPLSLECTVEGTSNPNLYWYRQAAGRGLQLLFYSVGIGQISSEVPQNLSASRPQDRQFILSSKKLLLSDSGFYLCAWSGGDGRSDYEQYFGPGTRLTVT.